This T cell receptor beta chain was identified in a study of shared clonotypes between healthy human individuals. Deep was the level used in running the assay. The genomic DNA of each subset was split evenly across several immunoSEQ plates. Method: immunoSEQ multiplex PCR; TCRdb's copy keeps in-frame clones and lacks some. The data show about 2 million clones, with roughly 95% seen just once and 1.2% held by the top ten. The naive CD8 population came from CD45RO-negative cells selected for CCR7, without terminally differentiated effector memory CD45RA+ cells. Nashville, Tennessee was home to all donors, each a Caucasian adult. V was trimmed by 0 bases and J by 5 bases, leaving 14 bases between them. This CDR3 has 16 residues. Germline CDR1 is MGHRA and CDR2 is YSYEKL.

What was sequenced was naive CD8+ T cells sorted from blood. The rearrangement uses TRBV4-1 and TRBJ2-1; TRBD2 is a possible D gene (5 bases). The receptor comes from a man aged 18 to 30 in good health. As DNA, the CDR3 is TGCGCCAGCAGCCAAGATCCGCGGGTTACTGACAATGAGCAGTTCTTC. Its translation: CASSQDPRVTDNEQFF.